This T cell receptor (beta chain) was observed in a study of response to subunit inactivated influenza vaccine. TCRdb used MiXCR to reprocess the RT-PCR reads, holding one entry per CDR3 protein. The sample contains 400,000 to 650,000 distinct CDR3 sequences, 6.5% to 8% of which appear only once. Study conclusions and caveats: With each seasonal influenza vaccination, the authors suggested, few new T cells are recruited.

This clonotype came up a few times. Its target is not known. The CDR3 has 17 residues. Germline CDR1 reads SGHRS; CDR2 reads YFSETQ. The V end was cut by 2 bases, the J end by 0 bases, with 16 bases between. The sequenced sample was PBMCs from blood, obtained roughly 24 months after vaccination. This receptor was identified in a man aged 50 to 69 who received an inactivated influenza vaccine. The chain joins TRBV5-1 to TRBJ2-3; D is perhaps TRBD2 (5 bases). CDR3: CASSLSSPRASTDTQYF. CDR3 in DNA: TGCGCCAGCAGCTTAAGTTCCCCGAGGGCGAGCACAGATACGCAGTATTTT.